The present entry profiles one T cell receptor (beta chain) with its context. No antigen is known for it. CDR3 length equals 15 residues. Germline CDR1 is MNHNS and CDR2 is SASEGT. Trimming took off 0 bases at V and 8 bases at J, with 11 bases between the two ends. These data originate in a study of OX40 agonist ivuxolimab in advanced cancers. About the study: Ivuxolimab, an agonist antibody against OX40 (CD134), was given to patients. One hepatocellular carcinoma and a couple of cutaneous melanoma patients partially responded. Study-wide points: In CD8+ T cells, expanded clones were on average more numerous than in CD4+.

Measured with immunoSEQ multiplex PCR; TCRdb has only the in-frame clones, and not every one. Of around 80,000 clones in the sample, 89% were seen once. The source material was CD4+ or CD8+ T cells sorted from blood, sampled in a trial of the OX40 agonist ivuxolimab. The J gene is TRBJ1-6, the V gene TRBV6-1; no reliable D call. This TCR was recovered from an adult with an advanced solid tumor such as melanoma, head and neck, liver or kidney cancer. CDR3 nucleotides: TGTGCCAGCAGTGAAGCAGGTCCTAGGGATTCACCCCTCCACTTT. Encoded protein: CASSEAGPRDSPLHF.